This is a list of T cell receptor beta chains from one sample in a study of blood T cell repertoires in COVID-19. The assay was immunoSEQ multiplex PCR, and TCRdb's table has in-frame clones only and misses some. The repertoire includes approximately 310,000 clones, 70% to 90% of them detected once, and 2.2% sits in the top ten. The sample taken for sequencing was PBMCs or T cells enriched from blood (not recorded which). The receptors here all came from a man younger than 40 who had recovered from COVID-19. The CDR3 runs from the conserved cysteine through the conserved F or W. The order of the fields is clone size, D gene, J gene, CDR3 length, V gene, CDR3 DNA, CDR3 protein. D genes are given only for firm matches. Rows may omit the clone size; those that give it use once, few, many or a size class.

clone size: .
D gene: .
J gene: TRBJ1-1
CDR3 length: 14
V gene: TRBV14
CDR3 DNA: TGTGCCAGCAGCCCTCAACTACTGGGTTCTGAAGCTTTCTTT
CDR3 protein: CASSPQLLGSEAFF

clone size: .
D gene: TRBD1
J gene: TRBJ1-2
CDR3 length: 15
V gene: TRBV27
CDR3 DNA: TGTGCCAGCAGTTTAAGGCCGCAGGGGGCAAATGGCTACACCTTC
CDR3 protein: CASSLRPQGANGYTF

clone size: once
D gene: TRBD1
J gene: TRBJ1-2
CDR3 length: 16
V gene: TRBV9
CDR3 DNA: TGTGCCAGCAGCGTAGCTATGGGACAGGGGGTCTATGGCTACACCTTC
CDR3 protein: CASSVAMGQGVYGYTF

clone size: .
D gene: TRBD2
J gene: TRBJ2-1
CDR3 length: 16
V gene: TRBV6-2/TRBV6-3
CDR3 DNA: TGTGCCAGCAGCCCTGCGACTAGCGGGTCCTACAATGAGCAGTTCTTC
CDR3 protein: CASSPATSGSYNEQFF

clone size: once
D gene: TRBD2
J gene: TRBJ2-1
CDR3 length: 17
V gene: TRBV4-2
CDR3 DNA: TGTGCCAGCAGCCAAGCGTCGAGCGGGGGGCCCTACAATGAGCAGTTCTTC
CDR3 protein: CASSQASSGGPYNEQFF

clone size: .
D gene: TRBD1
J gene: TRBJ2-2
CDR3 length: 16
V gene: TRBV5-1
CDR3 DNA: TGCGCCAGCAGATTACCGGGGACAGAGAACACCGGGGAGCTGTTTTTT
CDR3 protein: CASRLPGTENTGELFF

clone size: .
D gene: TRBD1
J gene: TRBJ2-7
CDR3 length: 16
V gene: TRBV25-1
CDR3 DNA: TGTGCCAGCAGTGACCCCGGACAGGGGACGGGGGAGGAGCAGTACTTC
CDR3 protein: CASSDPGQGTGEEQYF

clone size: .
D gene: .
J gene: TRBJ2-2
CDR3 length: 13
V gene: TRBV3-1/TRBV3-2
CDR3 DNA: TGTGCCAGCGGACTCATACGTTCCGGGGAGCTGTTTTTT
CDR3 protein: CASGLIRSGELFF

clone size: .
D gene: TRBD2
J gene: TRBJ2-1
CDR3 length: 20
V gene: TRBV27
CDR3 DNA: TGTGCCAGCAGTAACAAGGGACTAGCGGGGGGGCCCGGCTCCTACAATGAGCAGTTCTTC
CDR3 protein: CASSNKGLAGGPGSYNEQFF

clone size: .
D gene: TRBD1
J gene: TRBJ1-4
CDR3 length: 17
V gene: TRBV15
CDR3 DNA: TGTGCCACCAGCAGAGATCGGAGGACAGGGCGGAATGAAAAACTGTTTTTT
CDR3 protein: CATSRDRRTGRNEKLFF

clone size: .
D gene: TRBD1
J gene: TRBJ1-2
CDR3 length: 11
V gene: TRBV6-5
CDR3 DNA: TGTGCCAGTAGGACAGGGGTCGGCTACACCTTC
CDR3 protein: CASRTGVGYTF

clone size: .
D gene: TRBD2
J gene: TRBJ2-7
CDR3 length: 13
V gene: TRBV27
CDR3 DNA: TGTGCCAGTAAATCTAGCGGGGGGGCAGAGCAGTACTTC
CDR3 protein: CASKSSGGAEQYF

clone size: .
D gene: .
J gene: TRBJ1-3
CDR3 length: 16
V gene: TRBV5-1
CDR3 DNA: TGCGCCAGCAGCCTGGCAGGGATCTTCTCTGGAAACACCATATATTTT
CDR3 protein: CASSLAGIFSGNTIYF

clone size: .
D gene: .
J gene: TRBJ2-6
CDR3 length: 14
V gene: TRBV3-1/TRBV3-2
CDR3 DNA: TGTGCCAGCAGCCTTAGAACTGGGGCCAACGTCCTGACTTTC
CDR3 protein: CASSLRTGANVLTF

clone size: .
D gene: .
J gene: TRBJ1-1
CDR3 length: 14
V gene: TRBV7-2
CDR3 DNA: TGTGCCAGCAGCGGGAGGGGGGGCGGCACTGAAGCTTTCTTT
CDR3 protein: CASSGRGGGTEAFF

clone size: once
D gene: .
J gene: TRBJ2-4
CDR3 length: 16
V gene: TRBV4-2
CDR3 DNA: TGTGCCAGCAGCCAAGAGGGAGGAATACTCAAAAACATTCAGTACTTC
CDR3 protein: CASSQEGGILKNIQYF

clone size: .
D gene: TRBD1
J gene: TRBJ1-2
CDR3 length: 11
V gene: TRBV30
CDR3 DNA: TGTGCCTGGAGTACAGGGGGCATATACACCTTC
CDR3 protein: CAWSTGGIYTF

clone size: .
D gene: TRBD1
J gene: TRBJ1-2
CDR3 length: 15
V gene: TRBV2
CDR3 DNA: TGTGCCAGCAGTGAAGCGCTTGGAGGGGGCGTTGGCTACACCTTC
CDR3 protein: CASSEALGGGVGYTF

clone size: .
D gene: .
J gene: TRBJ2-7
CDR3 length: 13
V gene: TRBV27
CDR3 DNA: TGTGCCAGCAGCCCTAGCAGGAACTACGAGCAGTACTTC
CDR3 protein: CASSPSRNYEQYF

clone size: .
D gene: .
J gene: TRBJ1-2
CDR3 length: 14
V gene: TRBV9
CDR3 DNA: TGTGCCAGCAGCTCCCGACCAGGACAGTATGGCTACACCTTC
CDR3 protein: CASSSRPGQYGYTF

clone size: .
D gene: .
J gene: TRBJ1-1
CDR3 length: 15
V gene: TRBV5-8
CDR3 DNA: TGTGCCAGCAGCTTGTACCGGTATCAGAACACTGAAGCTTTCTTT
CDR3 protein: CASSLYRYQNTEAFF

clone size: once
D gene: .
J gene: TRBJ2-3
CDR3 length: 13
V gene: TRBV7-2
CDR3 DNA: TGTGCCAGCAGCTTAAACCTATTGGATACGCAGTATTTT
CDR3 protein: CASSLNLLDTQYF

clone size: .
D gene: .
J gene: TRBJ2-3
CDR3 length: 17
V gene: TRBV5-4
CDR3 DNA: TGTGCCAGCAGCTACAGGGTGGTCGGGGCTGGGGCAGATACGCAGTATTTT
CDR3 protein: CASSYRVVGAGADTQYF

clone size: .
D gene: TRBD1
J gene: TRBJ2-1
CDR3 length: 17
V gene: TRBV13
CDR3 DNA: TGTGCCAGCAGCTCGGGGGACAGGGGCCTATCCTACAATGAGCAGTTCTTC
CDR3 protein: CASSSGDRGLSYNEQFF

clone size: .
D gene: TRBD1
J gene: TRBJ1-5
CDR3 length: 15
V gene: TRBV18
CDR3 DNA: TGTGCCAGCTCACCGGGGACAGTAGGCAATCAGCCCCAGCATTTT
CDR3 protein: CASSPGTVGNQPQHF

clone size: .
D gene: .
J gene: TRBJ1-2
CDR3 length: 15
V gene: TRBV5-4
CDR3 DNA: TGTGCCAGCACCATGGGACTCCGGGCCGATTATGGCTACACCTTC
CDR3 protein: CASTMGLRADYGYTF

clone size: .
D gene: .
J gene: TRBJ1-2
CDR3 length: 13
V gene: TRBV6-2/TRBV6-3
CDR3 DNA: TGTGCCAGCAGTTATCGGGTTAACTATGGCTACACCTTC
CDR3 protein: CASSYRVNYGYTF

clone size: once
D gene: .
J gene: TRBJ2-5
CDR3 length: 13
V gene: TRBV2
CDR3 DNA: TGTGCCAGCAGTGGGGTTGGGGGGGAGACCCAGTACTTC
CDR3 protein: CASSGVGGETQYF

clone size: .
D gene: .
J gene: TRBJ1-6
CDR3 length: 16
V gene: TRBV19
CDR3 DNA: TGTGCCAGTAGAACAGGGTTTTTGAACGATAATTCACCCCTCCACTTT
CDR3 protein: CASRTGFLNDNSPLHF

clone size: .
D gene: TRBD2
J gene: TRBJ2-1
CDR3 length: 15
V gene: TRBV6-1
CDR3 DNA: TGTGCCAGCAGTGAAGATGCGGGGGGGCCTAATGAGCAGTTCTTC
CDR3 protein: CASSEDAGGPNEQFF

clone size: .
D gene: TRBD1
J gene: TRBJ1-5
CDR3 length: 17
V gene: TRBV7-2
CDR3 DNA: TGTGCCAGCAGCACAAGATCCGGGACAGGGGCGACTCAGCCCCAGCATTTT
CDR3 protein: CASSTRSGTGATQPQHF

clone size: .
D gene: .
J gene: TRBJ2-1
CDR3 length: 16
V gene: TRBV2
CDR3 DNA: TGTGCCAGCAGTGATTTCGGGTCCCACCAACACAATGAGCAGTTCTTC
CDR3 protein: CASSDFGSHQHNEQFF

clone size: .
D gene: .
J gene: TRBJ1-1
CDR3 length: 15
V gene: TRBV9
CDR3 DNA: TGTGCCAGCAGCCCAGTGCCGGGATTGAACACTGAAGCTTTCTTT
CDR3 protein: CASSPVPGLNTEAFF

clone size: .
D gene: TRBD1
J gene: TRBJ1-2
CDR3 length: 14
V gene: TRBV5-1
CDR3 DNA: TGCGCCTCCCAGGCCCTTGGACAGGGCTATGGCTACACCTTC
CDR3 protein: CASQALGQGYGYTF